A selection of T cell receptor beta chains follows, all from one sample in a study of T-cell reconstitution after alpha-beta-depleted transplantation in children. One entry per CDR3 protein, called by TCRdb with MiXCR from the PCR reads. The table includes nearly 550,000 distinct CDR3 sequences, around 18% detected once. The material was PBMCs from the stem cell graft donor, obtained from the stem cell graft. The source is a human donor who donated a stem cell graft to a child with acute lymphoblastic leukemia. Each CDR3 is given with its conserved first and last residue. A D gene is named only where the DNA matches it firmly. The listing skips clone size in some rows; elsewhere it reads once, few, many or a size class.

J gene,clone size,D gene,V gene,CDR3 protein,CDR3 DNA
TRBJ2-7,.,TRBD2,TRBV29-1,CSYQLAGVGEQYF,TGCAGCTACCAACTAGCGGGAGTAGGCGAGCAGTACTTC
TRBJ1-6,few,TRBD1,TRBV14,CASSQTLHRDRDSPLHF,TGTGCCAGCAGCCAAACCCTCCACCGGGACAGGGATTCACCCCTCCACTTT
TRBJ1-1,few,.,TRBV3-1,CASSRAGTLYSNTEAFF,TGTGCCAGCAGCAGGGCCGGGACACTTTACTCCAACACTGAAGCTTTCTTT
TRBJ1-2,few,.,TRBV3-1,CASSHSYGYTF,TGTGCCAGCAGCCACAGCTATGGCTACACCTTC
TRBJ1-3,once,.,TRBV13,CASSSFNRDGNTIYF,TGTGCCAGCAGCTCATTCAACAGGGATGGAAACACCATATATTTT
TRBJ2-7,.,.,TRBV3-1,CASSQVRGRHEQYF,TGTGCCAGCAGCCAAGTCAGGGGTAGGCACGAGCAGTACTTC
TRBJ1-2,few,TRBD1,TRBV29-1,CSVGEWYGTGGNMEGYTF,TGCAGCGTTGGGGAGTGGTATGGGACAGGGGGAAACATGGAAGGCTACACCTTC
TRBJ1-2,few,TRBD1,TRBV5-1,CASSWGDRGIYGYTF,TGCGCCAGCAGCTGGGGGGACAGGGGGATCTATGGCTACACCTTC
TRBJ1-4,few,.,TRBV18,CASSPSGRSNEKLFF,TGTGCCAGCTCACCCTCGGGACGGTCGAATGAAAAACTGTTTTTT
TRBJ2-3,few,.,TRBV12-3/TRBV12-4,CASSYWKLWVTDTQYF,TGTGCCAGCAGCTATTGGAAGCTCTGGGTCACAGATACGCAGTATTTT
TRBJ2-2,once,TRBD2,TRBV3-1,CASSPGLAVLANTGELFF,TGTGCCAGCTCCCCGGGACTAGCAGTCCTTGCGAACACCGGGGAGCTGTTTTTT
TRBJ2-5,.,TRBD2,TRBV11-2,CASSPGGGRQETQYF,TGTGCCAGCAGCCCCGGGGGGGGGAGACAAGAGACCCAGTACTTC
TRBJ1-5,.,.,TRBV12-3/TRBV12-4,CASSFDGSYQPQHF,TGTGCCAGCAGCTTCGACGGGAGCTATCAGCCCCAGCATTTT
TRBJ2-3,.,TRBD2,TRBV9,CASSTLAGGEDTQYF,TGTGCCAGCAGCACTCTAGCGGGAGGAGAAGATACGCAGTATTTT
TRBJ1-1,few,.,TRBV18,CASSPGGWGETEAFF,TGTGCCAGCTCACCGGGTGGTTGGGGCGAAACTGAAGCTTTCTTT
TRBJ2-2,few,.,TRBV5-6,CASSLNSQRPGELFF,TGTGCCAGCAGCTTGAATTCACAACGTCCCGGGGAGCTGTTTTTT
TRBJ2-3,few,.,TRBV5-6,CASSVFPVVTDTQYF,TGTGCCAGCAGCGTTTTCCCGGTGGTCACAGATACGCAGTATTTT
TRBJ2-1,few,.,TRBV11-2,CASSPMGGRNSEQFF,TGTGCCAGCAGCCCCATGGGGGGGCGGAATTCCGAGCAGTTCTTC
TRBJ2-7,many,.,TRBV4-1,CASSQTVGLGYEQYF,TGCGCCAGCAGCCAGACTGTCGGATTGGGCTACGAGCAGTACTTC
TRBJ2-7,few,TRBD2,TRBV10-3,CAISTGTGLAGAVYEQYF,TGTGCCATCAGTACCGGGACGGGACTAGCGGGAGCGGTCTACGAGCAGTACTTC
TRBJ2-1,few,.,TRBV6-1,CASSAGVEYNEQFF,TGTGCCAGCAGTGCGGGAGTAGAATACAATGAGCAGTTCTTC
TRBJ2-7,.,TRBD2,TRBV20-1,CSAPRGTKVYEQYF,TGCAGTGCCCCTCGGGGGACTAAAGTCTACGAGCAGTACTTC
TRBJ1-4,.,TRBD1,TRBV5-1,CASSLNRGTNEKLFF,TGCGCCAGCAGCCTAAACAGGGGAACTAATGAAAAACTGTTTTTT
TRBJ2-3,few,.,TRBV15,CATSRVEGRYTDTQYF,TGTGCCACCAGCAGAGTTGAAGGGAGATACACAGATACGCAGTATTTT
TRBJ2-6,.,.,TRBV5-1,CASSLGPPGGANVLTF,TGCGCCAGCAGCTTGGGTCCCCCTGGTGGGGCCAACGTCCTGACTTTC
TRBJ2-6,few,.,TRBV7-9,CASSRVTGANVLTF,TGTGCCAGCAGCAGGGTTACTGGGGCCAACGTCCTGACTTTC
TRBJ2-7,.,.,TRBV6-4,CASSRVELNEQYF,TGTGCCAGCAGTCGAGTAGAGCTAAACGAGCAGTACTTC
TRBJ2-3,.,TRBD2,TRBV6-1,CASSEGSGRATDTQYF,TGTGCCAGCAGTGAAGGTAGCGGGAGGGCCACAGATACGCAGTATTTT
TRBJ1-1,few,TRBD1,TRBV5-1,CASMWEQGIPEAFF,TGCGCCAGCATGTGGGAACAGGGGATACCTGAAGCTTTCTTT
TRBJ2-6,.,.,TRBV20-1,CSGRESGANVLTF,TGCAGTGGTAGAGAGTCAGGGGCCAACGTCCTGACTTTC
TRBJ2-7,few,.,TRBV9,CASSPQGGGNYEQYF,TGTGCCAGCAGCCCCCAGGGGGGCGGGAACTACGAGCAGTACTTC
TRBJ1-4,.,.,TRBV20-1,CSARAARAQREKLFF,TGCAGTGCTAGAGCCGCCAGGGCCCAAAGGGAAAAACTGTTTTTT
TRBJ2-3,few,TRBD1,TRBV9,CASSRWTGEFSTDTQYF,TGTGCCAGCAGCAGGTGGACAGGGGAATTTAGCACAGATACGCAGTATTTT
TRBJ1-2,few,TRBD1,TRBV7-9,CASSPDRYRYGYTF,TGTGCCAGCAGCCCGGACAGGTATCGCTATGGCTACACCTTC
TRBJ2-2,.,.,TRBV27,CASSPETVLAGELFF,TGTGCCAGCAGTCCTGAGACAGTCTTGGCCGGGGAGCTGTTTTTT
TRBJ2-5,few,TRBD2,TRBV4-1,CASSQDPGGRDQETQYF,TGCGCCAGCAGCCAAGATCCGGGCGGGAGGGATCAAGAGACCCAGTACTTC
TRBJ1-2,.,.,TRBV12-3/TRBV12-4,CASSLFGGVHGYTF,TGTGCCAGCAGTTTGTTTGGGGGGGTTCATGGCTACACCTTC